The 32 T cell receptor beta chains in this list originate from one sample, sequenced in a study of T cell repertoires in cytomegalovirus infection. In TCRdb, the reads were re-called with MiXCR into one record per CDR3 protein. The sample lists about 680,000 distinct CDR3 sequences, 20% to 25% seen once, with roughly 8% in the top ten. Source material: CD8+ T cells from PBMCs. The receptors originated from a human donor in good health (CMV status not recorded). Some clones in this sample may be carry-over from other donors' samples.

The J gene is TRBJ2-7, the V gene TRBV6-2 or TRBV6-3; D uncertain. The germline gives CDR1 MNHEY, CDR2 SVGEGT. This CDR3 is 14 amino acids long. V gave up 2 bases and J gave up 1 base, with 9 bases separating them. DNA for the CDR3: TGTGCCAGCAGTTACAATAAGCGATCCTACGAGCAGTACTTC. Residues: CASSYNKRSYEQYF.

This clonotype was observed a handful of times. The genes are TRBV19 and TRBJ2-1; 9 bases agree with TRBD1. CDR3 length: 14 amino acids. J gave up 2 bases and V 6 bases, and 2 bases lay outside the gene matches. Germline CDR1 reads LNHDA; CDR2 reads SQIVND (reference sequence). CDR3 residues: CASRRTGAYNEQFF. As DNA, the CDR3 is TGTGCCAGTAGGCGGACAGGGGCCTACAATGAGCAGTTCTTC. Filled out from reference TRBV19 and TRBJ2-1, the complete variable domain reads DGGITQSPKYLFRKEGQNVTLSCEQNLNHDAMYWYRQDPGQGLRLIYYSQIVNDFQKGDIAEGYSVSREKKESFPLTVTSAQKNPTAFYLCASRRTGAYNEQFFGPGTRLTVL.

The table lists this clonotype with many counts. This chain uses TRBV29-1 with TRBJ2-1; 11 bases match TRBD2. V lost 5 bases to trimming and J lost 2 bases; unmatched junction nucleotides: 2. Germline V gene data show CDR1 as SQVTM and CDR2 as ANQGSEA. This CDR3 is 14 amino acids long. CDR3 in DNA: TGCAGCGTTACTAGCGGGGGAACCTACAATGAGCAGTTCTTC. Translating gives CSVTSGGTYNEQFF.

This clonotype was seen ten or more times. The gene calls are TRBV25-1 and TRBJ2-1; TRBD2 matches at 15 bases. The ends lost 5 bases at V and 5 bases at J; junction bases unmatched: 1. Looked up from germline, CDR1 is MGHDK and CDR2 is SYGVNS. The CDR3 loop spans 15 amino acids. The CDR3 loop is CASSWTSGGDNEQFF. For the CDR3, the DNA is TGTGCCAGCAGTTGGACTAGCGGGGGGGACAATGAGCAGTTCTTC.

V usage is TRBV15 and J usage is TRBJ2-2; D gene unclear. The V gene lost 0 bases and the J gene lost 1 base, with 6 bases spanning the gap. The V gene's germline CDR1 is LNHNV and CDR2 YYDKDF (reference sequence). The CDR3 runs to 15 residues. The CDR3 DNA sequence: TGTGCCACCAGCAGAGATTACCAGAACACCGGGGAGCTGTTTTTT. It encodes CATSRDYQNTGELFF.

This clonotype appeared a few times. CDR3 sequence: CATLGESGVNTGELFF. CDR3 in DNA: TGTGCCACCCTTGGGGAGAGCGGGGTTAACACCGGGGAGCTGTTTTTT. This chain joins TRBV10-3 and TRBJ2-2; 7 nucleotides align to TRBD2. The CDR3 consists of 16 residues. Germline V CDR1 and CDR2: ENHRY, SYGVKD. The J segment lost 2 bases and the V segment lost 10 bases, leaving 13 bases of the junction unmatched.

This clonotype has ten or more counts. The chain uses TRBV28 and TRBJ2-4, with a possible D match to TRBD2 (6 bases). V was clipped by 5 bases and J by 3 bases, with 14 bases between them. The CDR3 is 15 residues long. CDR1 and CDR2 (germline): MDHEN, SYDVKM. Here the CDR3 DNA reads TGTGCCAGCAGTACCCCCCGGGGAGGCAAAAACATTCAGTACTTC. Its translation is CASSTPRGGKNIQYF.

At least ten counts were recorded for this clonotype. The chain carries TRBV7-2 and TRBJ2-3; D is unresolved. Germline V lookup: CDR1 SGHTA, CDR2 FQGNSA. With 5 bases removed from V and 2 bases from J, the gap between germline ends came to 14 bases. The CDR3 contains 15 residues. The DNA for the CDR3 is TGTGCCAGCAGCATACCCCGAGAGCTCACAGATACGCAGTATTTT. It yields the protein CASSIPRELTDTQYF.

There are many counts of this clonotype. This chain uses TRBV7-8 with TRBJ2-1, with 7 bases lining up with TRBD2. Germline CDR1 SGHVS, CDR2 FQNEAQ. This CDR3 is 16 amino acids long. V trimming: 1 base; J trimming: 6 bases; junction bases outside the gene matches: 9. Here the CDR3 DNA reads TGTGCCAGCAGCTTAGGTTCCGCTAGCGGAGTCAATGAGCAGTTCTTC. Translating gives CASSLGSASGVNEQFF.

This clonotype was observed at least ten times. In nucleotides, the CDR3 is TGTGCCAGCAGCTTAGCAAAGGCAGGGGGCGAGCAGTACTTC. Protein: CASSLAKAGGEQYF. The chain couples TRBV7-9 to TRBJ2-7, with 7 bases lining up with TRBD1. Germline V CDR1 and CDR2: SEHNR, FQNEAQ (reference sequence). The V gene end was trimmed by 0 bases and the J gene end by 6 bases; junction bases not matched to a gene: 5. This CDR3 contains 14 residues.

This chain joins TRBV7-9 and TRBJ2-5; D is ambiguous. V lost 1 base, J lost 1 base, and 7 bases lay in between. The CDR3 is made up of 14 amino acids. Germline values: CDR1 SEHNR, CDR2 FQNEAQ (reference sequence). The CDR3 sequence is CASSLVVSQETQYF. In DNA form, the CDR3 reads TGTGCCAGCAGCTTAGTGGTCAGCCAAGAGACCCAGTACTTC.

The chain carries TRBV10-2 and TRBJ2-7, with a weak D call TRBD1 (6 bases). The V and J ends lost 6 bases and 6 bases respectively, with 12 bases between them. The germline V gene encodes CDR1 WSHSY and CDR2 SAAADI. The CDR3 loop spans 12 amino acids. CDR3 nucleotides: TGCGCCAGCAGGTCGGCAGGGGCCGAGCAGTACTTC. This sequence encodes CASRSAGAEQYF.

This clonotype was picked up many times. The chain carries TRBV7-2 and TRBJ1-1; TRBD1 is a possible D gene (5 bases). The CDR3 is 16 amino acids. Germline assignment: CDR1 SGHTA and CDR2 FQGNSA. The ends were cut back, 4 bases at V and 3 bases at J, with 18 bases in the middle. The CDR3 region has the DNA TGTGCCAGCAGCTATGTACCTCAGGGTTTCGACACTGAAGCTTTCTTT. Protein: CASSYVPQGFDTEAFF.

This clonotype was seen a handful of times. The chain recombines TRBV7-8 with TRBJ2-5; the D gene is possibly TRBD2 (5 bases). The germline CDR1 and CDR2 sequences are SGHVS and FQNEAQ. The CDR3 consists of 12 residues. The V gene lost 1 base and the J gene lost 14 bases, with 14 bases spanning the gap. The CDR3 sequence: CASSLGRTLLYF. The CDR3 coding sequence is TGTGCCAGCAGCTTAGGGCGGACTCTCCTCTACTTC.

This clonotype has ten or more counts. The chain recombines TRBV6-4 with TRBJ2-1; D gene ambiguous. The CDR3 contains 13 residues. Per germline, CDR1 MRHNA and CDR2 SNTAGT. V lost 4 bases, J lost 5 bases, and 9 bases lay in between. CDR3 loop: CASSAQVDNEQFF. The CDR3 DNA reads TGTGCCAGCAGTGCCCAGGTCGACAATGAGCAGTTCTTC.

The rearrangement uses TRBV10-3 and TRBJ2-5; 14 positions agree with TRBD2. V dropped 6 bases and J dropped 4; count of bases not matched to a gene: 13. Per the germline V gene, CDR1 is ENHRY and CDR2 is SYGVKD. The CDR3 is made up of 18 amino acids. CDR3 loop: CAISVPGLAGDLGETQYF. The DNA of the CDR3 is TGTGCCATCAGCGTCCCGGGACTAGCGGGGGATTTAGGAGAGACCCAGTACTTC.

The CDR3 is CASSLDQGYTEAFF. For the CDR3, the DNA is TGTGCCAGCAGCTTGGACCAGGGTTACACTGAAGCTTTCTTT. This chain joins TRBV5-5 and TRBJ1-1; tentative D call: TRBD1 (5 bases). Germline V CDR1 and CDR2: SGHKS, YYEKEE (reference sequence). Trimming shortened V by 0 bases and J by 3 bases, and 9 bases separated the two germline ends. The length of the CDR3 is 14 residues.

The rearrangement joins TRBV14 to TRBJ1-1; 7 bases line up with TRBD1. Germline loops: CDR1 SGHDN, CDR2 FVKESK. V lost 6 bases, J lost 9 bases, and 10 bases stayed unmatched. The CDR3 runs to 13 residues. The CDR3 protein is CASRQGSERKAFF. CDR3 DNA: TGTGCCAGCAGACAGGGGAGTGAGCGCAAAGCTTTCTTT.

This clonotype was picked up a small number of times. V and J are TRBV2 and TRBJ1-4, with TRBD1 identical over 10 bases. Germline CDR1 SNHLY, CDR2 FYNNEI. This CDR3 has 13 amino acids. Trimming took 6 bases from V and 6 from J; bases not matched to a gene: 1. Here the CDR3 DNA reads TGTGCCAGCAGCGGACAGGGGGATGAAAAACTGTTTTTT. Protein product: CASSGQGDEKLFF.

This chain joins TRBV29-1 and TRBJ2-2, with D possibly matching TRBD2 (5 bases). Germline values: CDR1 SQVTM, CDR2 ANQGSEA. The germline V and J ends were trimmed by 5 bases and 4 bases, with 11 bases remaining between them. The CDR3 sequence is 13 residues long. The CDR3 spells CSVISSSTGELFF. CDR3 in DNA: TGCAGCGTTATATCTAGCAGCACCGGGGAGCTGTTTTTT.

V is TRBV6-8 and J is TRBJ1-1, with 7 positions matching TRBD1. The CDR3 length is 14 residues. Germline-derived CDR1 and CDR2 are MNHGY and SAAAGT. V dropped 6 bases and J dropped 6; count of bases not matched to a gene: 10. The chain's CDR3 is CASSEQGSSAEAFF. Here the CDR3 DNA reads TGTGCCAGCAGCGAACAGGGGAGTTCCGCTGAAGCTTTCTTT.

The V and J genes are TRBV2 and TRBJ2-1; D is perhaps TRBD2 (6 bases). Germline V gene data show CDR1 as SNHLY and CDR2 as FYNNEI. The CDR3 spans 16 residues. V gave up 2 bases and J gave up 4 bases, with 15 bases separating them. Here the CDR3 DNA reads TGTGCCAGCAGTGAACGCGGGGACCACACATACAATGAGCAGTTCTTC. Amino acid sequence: CASSERGDHTYNEQFF.

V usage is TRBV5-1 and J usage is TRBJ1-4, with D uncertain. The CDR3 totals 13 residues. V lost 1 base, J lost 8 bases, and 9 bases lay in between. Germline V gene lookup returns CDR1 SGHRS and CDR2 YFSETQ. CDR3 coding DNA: TGCGCCAGCAGCTTGAGCCGAGGGGAAAAACTGTTTTTT. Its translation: CASSLSRGEKLFF.

The CDR3 loop reads CASSYYRGAEGYTF. In nucleotides, the CDR3 is TGTGCCAGCAGTTACTATCGGGGGGCGGAAGGCTACACCTTC. The chain recombines TRBV6-6 with TRBJ1-2; TRBD1 might be the D (6 bases). The CDR3 runs 14 residues. The V end was cut by 1 base, the J end by 8 bases, with 14 bases between. Germline V lookup: CDR1 MNHNY, CDR2 SVGAGI (reference sequence).

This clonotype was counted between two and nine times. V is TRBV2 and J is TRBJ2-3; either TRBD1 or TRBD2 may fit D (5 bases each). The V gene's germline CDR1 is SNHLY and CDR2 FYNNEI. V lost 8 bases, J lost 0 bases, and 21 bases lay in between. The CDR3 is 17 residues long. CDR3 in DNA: TGTGCCAGCTACCGGGACCGAAAACACTCTAGCACAGATACGCAGTATTTT. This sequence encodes CASYRDRKHSSTDTQYF.

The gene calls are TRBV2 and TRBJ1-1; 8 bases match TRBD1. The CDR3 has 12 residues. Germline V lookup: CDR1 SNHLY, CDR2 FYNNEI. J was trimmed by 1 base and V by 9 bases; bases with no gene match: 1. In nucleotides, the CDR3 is TGTGCCAGGGGGACAGGGAACACTGAAGCTTTCTTT. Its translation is CARGTGNTEAFF.

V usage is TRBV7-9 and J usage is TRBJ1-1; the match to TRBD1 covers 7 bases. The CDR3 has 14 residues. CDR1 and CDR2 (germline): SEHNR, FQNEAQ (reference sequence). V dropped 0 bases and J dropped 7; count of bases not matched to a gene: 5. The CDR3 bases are TGTGCCAGCAGCTTAGCCTCAGGGGGTGATGAAGCTTTCTTT. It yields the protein CASSLASGGDEAFF.

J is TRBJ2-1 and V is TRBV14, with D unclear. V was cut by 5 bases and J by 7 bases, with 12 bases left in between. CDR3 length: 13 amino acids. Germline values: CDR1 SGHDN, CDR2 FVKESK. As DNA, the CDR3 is TGTGCCAGCAGCTGGGCTGGGCCGAATGAGCAGTTCTTC. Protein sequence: CASSWAGPNEQFF.

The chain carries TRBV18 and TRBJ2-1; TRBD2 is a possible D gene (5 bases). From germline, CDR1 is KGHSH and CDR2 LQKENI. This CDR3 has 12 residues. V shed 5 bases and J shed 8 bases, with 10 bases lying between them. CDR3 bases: TGTGCCAGCTCAGGACCCGGGGATGAGCAGTTCTTC. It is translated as CASSGPGDEQFF.

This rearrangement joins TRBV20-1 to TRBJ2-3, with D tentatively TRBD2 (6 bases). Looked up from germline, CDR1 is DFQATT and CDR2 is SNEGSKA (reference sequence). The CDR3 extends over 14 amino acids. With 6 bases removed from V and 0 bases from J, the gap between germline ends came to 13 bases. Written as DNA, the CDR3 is TGCAGTGCCTGGGACTCCGCTAGCACAGATACGCAGTATTTT. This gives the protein CSAWDSASTDTQYF.

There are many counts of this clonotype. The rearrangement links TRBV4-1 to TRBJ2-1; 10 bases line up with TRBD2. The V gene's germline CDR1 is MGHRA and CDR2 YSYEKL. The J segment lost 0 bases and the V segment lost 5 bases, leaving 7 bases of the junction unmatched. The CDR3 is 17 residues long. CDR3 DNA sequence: TGCGCCAGCAGCACCTTAGCGGGGGGATTCTCCTACAATGAGCAGTTCTTC. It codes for CASSTLAGGFSYNEQFF.

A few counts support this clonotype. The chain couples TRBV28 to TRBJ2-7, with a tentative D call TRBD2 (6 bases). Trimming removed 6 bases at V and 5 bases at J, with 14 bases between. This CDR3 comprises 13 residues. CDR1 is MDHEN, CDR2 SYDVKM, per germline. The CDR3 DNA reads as TGTGCCAGCAGCTATCGTCGGGGGAACGAGCAGTACGTC. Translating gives CASSYRRGNEQYV.